This T cell receptor (beta chain) was recorded in a study of blood T cell repertoires in COVID-19. Study in general: Material from acute and convalescent COVID-19 was sourced from the United States, Italy and Spain. T cells, B-cell-depleted T cells, or PBMCs provided the cDNA or gDNA that served as material.

Trimming left V 2 bases short and J 13 bases short, with 6 bases between. The CDR3 contains 11 residues. CDR1 and CDR2 (germline): SGHTA, FQGNSA. Libraries were prepared by immunoSEQ multiplex PCR; TCRdb keeps only in-frame clonotypes and omits some of them. The data contain a few hundred thousand clones, around 81% of them singletons. This chain uses TRBV7-2 with TRBJ1-6; unclear D gene. This TCR derives from a woman aged 25 to 39 who had recovered from COVID-19. The source material was peripheral blood. CDR3 loop: CASSLSSPLHF. CDR3 DNA: TGTGCCAGCAGCTTATCTTCTCCCCTCCACTTT.